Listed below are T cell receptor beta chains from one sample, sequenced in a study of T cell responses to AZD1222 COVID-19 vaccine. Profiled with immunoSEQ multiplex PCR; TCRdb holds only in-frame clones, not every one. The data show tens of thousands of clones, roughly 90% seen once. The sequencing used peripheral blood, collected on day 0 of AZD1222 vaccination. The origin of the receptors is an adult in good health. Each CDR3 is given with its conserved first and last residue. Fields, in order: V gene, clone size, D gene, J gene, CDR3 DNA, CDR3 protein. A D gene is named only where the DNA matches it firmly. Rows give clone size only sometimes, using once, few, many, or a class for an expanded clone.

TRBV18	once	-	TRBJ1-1	TGTGCCAGCTCACCATTAGGACAGTCTGAAGCTTTCTTT	CASSPLGQSEAFF
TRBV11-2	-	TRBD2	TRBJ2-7	TGTGCCAGCAGCTTACAGCGGGAGGGTGGCGAGCAGTACTTC	CASSLQREGGEQYF
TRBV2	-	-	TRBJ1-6	TGTGCCAGCGACAAAGGGAATTCACCCCTCCACTTT	CASDKGNSPLHF
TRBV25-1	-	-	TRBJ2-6	TGTGCCAGCAGTGGGTTGGGAGGGGCCAACGTCCTGACTTTC	CASSGLGGANVLTF
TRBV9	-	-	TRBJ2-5	TGTGCCAGCAGCCTTGGGAGGGGGGGGCAAGAGACCCAGTACTTC	CASSLGRGGQETQYF
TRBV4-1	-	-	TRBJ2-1	TGCGCCAGCAGCCAAGAGGTGGGGAACAATGAGCAGTTCTTC	CASSQEVGNNEQFF
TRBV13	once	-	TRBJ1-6	TGTGCCAGCAGCTTCGGTAGCTCCTATAATTCACCCCTCCACTTT	CASSFGSSYNSPLHF
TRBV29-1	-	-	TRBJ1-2	TGCAGCGTCGTTACTAACTATGGCTACACCTTC	CSVVTNYGYTF
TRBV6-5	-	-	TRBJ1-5	TGTGCCAGCAGTTCTGGGGGACAGCCCCAGCATTTT	CASSSGGQPQHF
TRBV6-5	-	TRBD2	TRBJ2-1	TGTGCCAGCAGTACCGGACTAGCGGGGCCCAATGAGCAGTTCTTC	CASSTGLAGPNEQFF
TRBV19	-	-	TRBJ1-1	-	CASTSGRGQAQNTEAFF
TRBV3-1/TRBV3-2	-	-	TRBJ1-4	TGTGCCAGCAGCCCCATTGGTAATTTGGCAGGTTATGGTGAAAAACTGTTTTTT	CASSPIGNLAGYGEKLFF
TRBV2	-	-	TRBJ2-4	TGTGCCAGCAGGGCCGGCGTTCTAGCCAAAAACATTCAGTACTTC	CASRAGVLAKNIQYF
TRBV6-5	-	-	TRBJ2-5	TGTGCCAGCAGTTATGGTTGGGGTTTGGAGACCCAGTACTTC	CASSYGWGLETQYF
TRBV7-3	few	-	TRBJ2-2	TGTGCCAGCAGCCGGCAGGGGCGAGACACCGGGGAGCTGTTTTTT	CASSRQGRDTGELFF
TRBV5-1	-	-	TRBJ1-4	TGCGCCAGCAGCTTGGGTAAGGTCCGAGGGAACGAAAAACTGTTTTTT	CASSLGKVRGNEKLFF
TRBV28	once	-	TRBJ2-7	TGTGCCAGCAGCTCTGACCTTGGGGAGCAGTACTTC	CASSSDLGEQYF
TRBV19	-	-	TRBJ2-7	TGTGCCAGTAGCGAAGGGACATTCTCCTACGAGCAGTACTTC	CASSEGTFSYEQYF
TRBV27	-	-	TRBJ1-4	TGTGCCAGCAGTTTATGGACGGATGGGAGCGAAAAACTGTTTTTT	CASSLWTDGSEKLFF